This TCR beta chain was identified during a study of technical replicates of blood from a few donors. This CDR3 contains 13 residues. The V gene's germline CDR1 is SGHTA and CDR2 FQGTGA. The V end lost 6 bases, the J end lost 9 bases, and 15 bases lay between the germline ends. TCRdb's copy holds only in-frame clones and misses some; the assay was immunoSEQ multiplex PCR. This sample has roughly 13,000 clones, with 80% to 85% found just once. The clonotype was recovered from a human donor in good health. The sequencing sample was made of PBMCs. The chain combines TRBV7-3 with TRBJ2-4, with a tentative D call TRBD2 (7 bases). The DNA for the CDR3 is TGTGCCAGCAGTCACAGGGAGGGGGGCATTCAGTACTTC. It translates to CASSHREGGIQYF.